This TCR beta chain was found in a study of T-cell memory formation after mild COVID-19. TCRdb reanalysed the 5' RACE reads using MiXCR and keeps one entry per CDR3 protein. The sample has roughly 380,000 distinct CDR3 sequences, around 27% seen once. This CDR3 spans 15 amino acids. Trimming left V 0 bases short and J 0 bases short, with 9 bases between. The germline V gene encodes CDR1 SGHDT and CDR2 YYEEEE. The rearrangement links TRBV5-6 to TRBJ1-1; D unresolved. The TCR sequence derives from an adult woman who had mild COVID-19 (a few samples of this study predate the infection). Cell type and time point are not known. The specimen sequenced was PBMCs or a T cell subset sorted from them (not recorded which). The CDR3: CASSLELNLNTEAFF. The CDR3 nucleotides are TGTGCCAGCAGCTTGGAGTTGAATTTGAACACTGAAGCTTTCTTT.